The 10 T cell receptor beta chains listed next were all sequenced from one sample in a study of T cells after yellow fever vaccination. TCRdb itself ran the 5' RACE reads through MiXCR, one entry per CDR3 protein. The table records about 500,000 distinct CDR3 sequences, less than 20% of them present only once. The sample consisted of PBMCs, taken less than 6 days after the first yellow fever vaccination. The receptors stem from a man aged 18 to 35 who received the YFV17D yellow fever vaccine.

The chain is built from TRBV7-9 and TRBJ2-7; D call uncertain. The CDR3 is 14 amino acids. Trimming removed 5 bases at V and 5 bases at J, with 16 bases between. Germline CDR1 reads SEHNR; CDR2 reads FQNEAQ (reference sequence). CDR3 in DNA: TGTGCCAGCAGCCCTAGGGCAGGCATCCACGAGCAGTACTTC. Translation: CASSPRAGIHEQYF.

The chain is built from TRBV6-1 and TRBJ1-1; possibly TRBD1 for D (6 bases). The germline V gene has CDR1 MNHNS and CDR2 SASEGT. The V gene lost 6 bases and the J gene lost 3 bases, with 11 bases spanning the gap. The CDR3 covers 13 residues. CDR3 region: CASRPQGYTEAFF. Here the CDR3 DNA reads TGTGCCAGCAGACCACAGGGTTACACTGAAGCTTTCTTT.

There are a few counts of this clonotype. The genes are TRBV7-8 and TRBJ1-5, with D possibly matching TRBD1 (6 bases). V dropped 4 bases and J dropped 0 bases, with 16 bases sitting between them. The CDR3 runs 17 residues. CDR1 and CDR2 from the germline V gene are SGHVS and FQNEAQ. CDR3 region: CASSSLGGAYSNQPQHF. In DNA, the CDR3 is TGTGCCAGCAGCTCCCTGGGGGGGGCCTATAGCAATCAGCCCCAGCATTTT.

This clonotype was counted between two and nine times. This rearrangement joins TRBV7-9 to TRBJ2-5; 11 bases line up with TRBD1. Trimming at V came to 5 bases and at J to 3 bases, leaving 5 bases not matched to a gene. The CDR3 runs to 15 residues. CDR1 is SEHNR, CDR2 FQNEAQ, per germline (reference sequence). As DNA, the CDR3 is TGTGCCAGCAGCAGGGGACAGGGGGACGAAGAGACCCAGTACTTC. Encoded protein: CASSRGQGDEETQYF.

The chain joins TRBV4-3 to TRBJ2-1; a possible D gene is TRBD2 (5 bases). Germline V lookup: CDR1 LGHNA, CDR2 YSLEER. Deletions cut 1 base from V and 8 bases from J, with 18 bases between. This CDR3 has 16 amino acids. DNA for the CDR3: TGCGCCAGCAGCCAAGCGGCTAGCTTGCCCTTTGATGAGCAGTTCTTC. Protein product: CASSQAASLPFDEQFF.

The rearrangement joins TRBV5-1 to TRBJ1-3; possibly TRBD1 for D (5 bases). CDR3 length equals 15 residues. Germline CDR1 reads SGHRS; CDR2 reads YFSETQ. With 0 bases removed from V and 4 bases from J, the gap between germline ends came to 11 bases. The CDR3 spells CASSLAAGHGNTIYF. The CDR3 DNA sequence: TGCGCCAGCAGCTTGGCGGCGGGGCACGGAAACACCATATATTTT.

The CDR3 bases are TGTGCCAGCAGCTTGGGAGGTAGCGGGGGGGGAGAGACCCAGTACTTC. Its translation: CASSLGGSGGGETQYF. The chain couples TRBV5-4 to TRBJ2-5; 11 bases fit TRBD2. CDR3 length: 16 amino acids. V trimming: 0 bases; J trimming: 4 bases; junction bases outside the gene matches: 5. Germline lookup yields CDR1 SGHNT and CDR2 YYREEE (reference sequence).

As DNA, the CDR3 is TGCGCCAGCAGCCAACGCTCCTTCCAAAACACTGAAGCTTTCTTT. Encoded protein: CASSQRSFQNTEAFF. The rearrangement uses TRBV4-1 and TRBJ1-1; unclear D gene. Germline assignment: CDR1 MGHRA and CDR2 YSYEKL. This CDR3 has 15 residues. Trimming removed 2 bases from V and 2 bases from J, with 12 bases in between.

This clonotype occurred a few times. The chain couples TRBV29-1 to TRBJ1-1; no clear D gene. Trimming cost V 7 bases and J 11 bases, with 11 bases left between them. The CDR3 covers 9 residues. The germline V gene encodes CDR1 SQVTM and CDR2 ANQGSEA. CDR3 residues: CSGGPPAFF. Written as DNA, the CDR3 is TGCAGCGGGGGTCCTCCGGCTTTCTTT. The whole variable domain, remainder taken from reference TRBV29-1 and TRBJ1-1, is SAVISQKPSRDICQRGTSLTIQCQVDSQVTMMFWYRQQPGQSLTLIATANQGSEATYESGFVIDKFPISRPNLTFSTLTVSNMSPEDSSIYLCSGGPPAFFGQGTRLTVV.

This rearrangement joins TRBV7-3 to TRBJ2-1; 7 bases fit TRBD1. V lost 5 bases, J lost 6 bases, and 10 bases stayed unmatched. Germline-derived CDR1 and CDR2 are SGHTA and FQGTGA. The CDR3 covers 15 residues. CDR3 sequence reads: CASSRNRGSTNEQFF. CDR3 coding DNA: TGTGCCAGCAGCCGCAACAGGGGATCCACCAATGAGCAGTTCTTC.